This T cell receptor (beta chain) was sequenced in a study of T cell responses to AZD1222 COVID-19 vaccine. Germline lookup yields CDR1 SGHTA and CDR2 FQGNSA. This CDR3 spans 15 amino acids. V gave up 5 bases and J gave up 1 base, with 14 bases separating them. Libraries were prepared by immunoSEQ multiplex PCR; TCRdb keeps only in-frame clonotypes and omits some of them. The sample carries just under 150,000 clones, roughly 90% recorded once. Analysis merged second doses at about 4 or about 12 weeks. The origin of this receptor is an adult who received the AZD1222 COVID-19 vaccine. The V and J genes are TRBV7-2 and TRBJ1-2, with D possibly being TRBD1 (5 bases). Sequenced here: peripheral blood, sampled 28 days after the second AZD1222 dose. The CDR3 is CASSPAGTLNYGYTF. The CDR3, as DNA: TGTGCCAGCAGCCCCGCCGGGACTCTTAACTATGGCTACACCTTC. The full variable domain, in which reference TRBV7-2 and TRBJ1-2 provide the parts outside the CDR3, is GAGVSQSPSNKVTEKGKDVELRCDPISGHTALYWYRQSLGQGLEFLIYFQGNSAPDKSGLPSDRFSAERTGGSVSTLTIQRTQQEDSAVYLCASSPAGTLNYGYTFGSGTRLTVV.